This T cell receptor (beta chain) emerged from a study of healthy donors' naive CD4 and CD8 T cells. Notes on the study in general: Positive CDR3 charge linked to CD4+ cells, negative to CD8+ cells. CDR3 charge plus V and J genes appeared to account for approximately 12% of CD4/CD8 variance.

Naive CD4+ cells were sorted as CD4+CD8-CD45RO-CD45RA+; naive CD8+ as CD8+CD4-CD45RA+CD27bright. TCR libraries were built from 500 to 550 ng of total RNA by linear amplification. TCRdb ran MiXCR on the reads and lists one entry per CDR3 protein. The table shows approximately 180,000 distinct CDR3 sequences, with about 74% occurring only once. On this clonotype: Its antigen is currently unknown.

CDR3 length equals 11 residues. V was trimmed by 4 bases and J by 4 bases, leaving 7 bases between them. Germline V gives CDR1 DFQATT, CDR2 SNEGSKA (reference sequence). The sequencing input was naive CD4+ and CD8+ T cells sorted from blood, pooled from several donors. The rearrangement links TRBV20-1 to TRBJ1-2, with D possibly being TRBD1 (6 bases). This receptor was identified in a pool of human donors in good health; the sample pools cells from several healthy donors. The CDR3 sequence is CSAMDSYGYTF. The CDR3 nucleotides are TGCAGTGCTATGGACAGCTATGGCTACACCTTC.